The rows below give T cell receptor beta chains drawn from one sample of a study of cytomegalovirus exposure and HLA in healthy donors. The data were produced by immunoSEQ multiplex PCR, yet TCRdb's version contains in-frame clones alone and is incomplete. The sample carries roughly 190,000 clones, around three quarters recorded once. Sequenced: PBMCs. The receptors stem from a woman younger than 35 in good health and CMV-seronegative. Each CDR3 is given with its conserved first and last residue. A D gene is named only where the DNA matches it firmly. Clone size, where shown, is once, few, many, or a class for clones that have expanded.

CDR3nt	CDR3aa	d_gene	v_gene	j_gene	abundance
TGCGCCAGCCAAATTGGAGTGGATTTGACCCAGTACTTC	CASQIGVDLTQYF	-	TRBV5-1	TRBJ2-5	-
TGTGCCAGCACCCAGAGGGACTTGAATGAGCAGTTCTTC	CASTQRDLNEQFF	-	TRBV6-5	TRBJ2-1	-
TGTGCCAGCAGCCCTTTCGCCTGGGGGGACGGGAACTACGAGCAGTACTTC	CASSPFAWGDGNYEQYF	-	TRBV4-2	TRBJ2-7	-
TGTGCCAGCAGTTTCGCAGCTGAGGTGAAAGGGACAGGGATTTCACCCCTCCACTTT	CASSFAAEVKGTGISPLHF	TRBD1	TRBV28	TRBJ1-6	-
TGTGCCAGCACGGGAATAGGCCTGGGCTACACCTTC	CASTGIGLGYTF	-	TRBV5-6	TRBJ1-2	-
TGTGCCAGCAGCTTAGGAGGGACAGGGGACACCGGGGAGCTGTTTTTT	CASSLGGTGDTGELFF	TRBD1	TRBV7-3	TRBJ2-2	-
TGTGCCAGCAGAAAGGACAGGCAACATCAGCCCCAGCATTTT	CASRKDRQHQPQHF	TRBD1	TRBV6-5	TRBJ1-5	-
TGCGCCAGCAGCTGGCCGGCTGGAGATGAAGCTTTCTTT	CASSWPAGDEAFF	-	TRBV5-1	TRBJ1-1	few
TGTGCCAGCAGTTCCCGGGACTTCTCCTCTGGCGAGCAGTACTTC	CASSSRDFSSGEQYF	-	TRBV28	TRBJ2-7	-
TGTGCCAGCAGAACAGTGACAGGGATGCAGTTCTTC	CASRTVTGMQFF	TRBD1	TRBV28	TRBJ2-1	-
TGTGCTAGTGGTACAAGACAGGTTAATAACGACGAGCAGTACTTC	CASGTRQVNNDEQYF	-	TRBV12-5	TRBJ2-7	-
TGCGCCAGCAGCCAAGATCAAGGGACAACCTACGAGCAGTACTTC	CASSQDQGTTYEQYF	-	TRBV4-1	TRBJ2-7	once
TGCAGCGTTGAAACAAACAATGAGCAGTTCTTC	CSVETNNEQFF	-	TRBV29-1	TRBJ2-1	-
TGTGCCAGCAGGACGGGACAGGATAATTCACCCCTCCACTTT	CASRTGQDNSPLHF	TRBD1	TRBV2	TRBJ1-6	-
TGTGCCAGCACCAGGACAGGGGACGGCTACGAGCAGTACTTC	CASTRTGDGYEQYF	TRBD1	TRBV6-1	TRBJ2-7	-
TGCACCGGGTCTGACCAAGAGACCCAGTACTTC	CTGSDQETQYF	-	TRBV29-1	TRBJ2-5	-
TGTGCCAGGAGGGGGGGTACATGGACTAGCGGGAGATGGAATGAGCAGTTCTTC	CARRGGTWTSGRWNEQFF	TRBD2	TRBV7-9	TRBJ2-1	-
TGTGCCTGGGGCCCGAGGACTAGCGGGCGTAACACCGGGGAGCTGTTTTTT	CAWGPRTSGRNTGELFF	TRBD2	TRBV30	TRBJ2-2	-
TGTGCCAGCAGCTTAGAGACAGGGAACACTGAAGCTTTCTTT	CASSLETGNTEAFF	-	TRBV5-4	TRBJ1-1	-
TGTGCCAGTAGTGCACAGGGGGACGAGCAGTACTTC	CASSAQGDEQYF	TRBD1	TRBV19	TRBJ2-7	-
TGTGCCAGTAGTATCTCTGTAGCGGGAGTTACCTACGAGCAGTACTTC	CASSISVAGVTYEQYF	TRBD2	TRBV19	TRBJ2-7	once
TGTGCCAGCAGCGTCGAGGGAGTCCATACAGATACGCAGTATTTT	CASSVEGVHTDTQYF	-	TRBV9	TRBJ2-3	-
TGTGCCAGCGGGGGACTAGCGGGGGGCCAAGCTAGCACAGATACGCAGTATTTT	CASGGLAGGQASTDTQYF	TRBD2	TRBV7-9	TRBJ2-3	once
TGTGCCAGTAGTATAGGGGAGGGGCTGAGCAATCAGCCCCAGCATTTT	CASSIGEGLSNQPQHF	-	TRBV19	TRBJ1-5	-
TGTGCCAGCAGCTTTTTGCGCGAGCCCCAGCATTTT	CASSFLREPQHF	-	TRBV7-9	TRBJ1-5	-
TGTGCCTCCCGGGACCCCCTTGGGGGGGAGCAGTTCTTC	CASRDPLGGEQFF	-	TRBV6-6	TRBJ2-1	few
TGTGCCAGTAGTACAGGGACAACAGATTCTGGAAACACCATATATTTT	CASSTGTTDSGNTIYF	-	TRBV19	TRBJ1-3	-
TGTGCCACCCAAAAGGAAGTCAGGGACGAGCAGTACTTC	CATQKEVRDEQYF	-	TRBV10-3	TRBJ2-7	once
TGTGCCAGCAGCTCAGGCTACAATGAGCAGTTCTTC	CASSSGYNEQFF	-	TRBV11-3	TRBJ2-1	-
TGTGCCAGCAGTTTACACGGGACAAGCAATCAGCCCCAGCATTTT	CASSLHGTSNQPQHF	-	TRBV28	TRBJ1-5	-
TGTGCCAGTAGTACCTCTGGGGGGGCCAATCAGCCCCAGCATTTT	CASSTSGGANQPQHF	-	TRBV19	TRBJ1-5	-
TGTGCCAGCAGCTTTGGCAGCAATCAGCCCCAGCATTTT	CASSFGSNQPQHF	-	TRBV11-2	TRBJ1-5	-
TGCGTCAGCAGCTTCCTAAACAGAGAACGCACAGATACGCAGTATTTT	CVSSFLNRERTDTQYF	-	TRBV5-1	TRBJ2-3	-
TGCGCCAGCAATCCACCGGGGGGTAGAGGTGGCTACACCTTC	CASNPPGGRGGYTF	-	TRBV4-1	TRBJ1-2	once